This entry lists 11 T cell receptor beta chains sequenced from one sample in a study of cytomegalovirus exposure and HLA in healthy donors. The study ran its PCR with 60 Vbeta and 13 Jbeta primers. Sequencing was performed with immunoSEQ multiplex PCR; in TCRdb, only in-frame clones are kept and a portion is missing. The sample consists of around 92,000 clones, around 74% of them appearing once. Sequencing used PBMCs. These receptors all come from a female donor in good health and CMV-seropositive.

The V call is TRBV29-1, the J call TRBJ1-5, with 7 bases matching TRBD1. This CDR3 has 17 residues. Germline loops: CDR1 SQVTM, CDR2 ANQGSEA. Trimming cost V 7 bases and J 0 bases; bases outside gene matches: 15. CDR3 nucleotides: TGCAGCGCGTTAGCTCGGGACAGCGTAAATAGCAATCAGCCCCAGCATTTT. Protein product: CSALARDSVNSNQPQHF.

The CDR3 coding sequence is TGTGCCGGCAGGGGGCGCGATGAAAAACTGTTTTTT. Translating it yields CAGRGRDEKLFF. The J gene is TRBJ1-4, the V gene TRBV30; TRBD1 aligns across 8 bases. This CDR3 is 12 amino acids long. V gave up 8 bases and J gave up 6 bases; unmatched junction bases: 5. From germline, CDR1 is GTSNPN and CDR2 SVGIG (reference sequence).

The chain uses TRBV10-3 and TRBJ1-1; tentative D call: TRBD1 (5 bases). The CDR3 length is 16 residues. Trimming left V 0 bases short and J 0 bases short, with 11 bases between. Germline CDR1 and CDR2: ENHRY and SYGVKD. The CDR3 DNA reads as TGTGCCATCAGTGAGTCATCAGGCAGGGTGAACACTGAAGCTTTCTTT. It specifies CAISESSGRVNTEAFF.

V usage is TRBV5-1 and J usage is TRBJ1-1; a possible D gene is TRBD1 (5 bases). The V gene's germline CDR1 is SGHRS and CDR2 YFSETQ. V was cut by 2 bases and J by 2 bases, with 10 bases left in between. The CDR3 length is 14 residues. Here the CDR3 reads CASSFNTGNTEAFF. The CDR3 nucleotides read TGCGCCAGCAGCTTTAACACAGGCAACACTGAAGCTTTCTTT.

The V call is TRBV4-2, the J call TRBJ2-7, with 13 bases matching TRBD2. The germline V gene encodes CDR1 LGHNA and CDR2 YNFKEQ. This CDR3 has 17 amino acids. Trimming at V came to 1 base and at J to 0 bases, leaving 3 bases not matched to a gene. CDR3 protein: CASSQGTSGSPSYEQYF. CDR3 nucleotide sequence: TGTGCCAGCAGCCAAGGGACTAGCGGGAGCCCCTCCTACGAGCAGTACTTC.

This sequence joins TRBV29-1 and TRBJ1-1; 10 bases map to TRBD1. After removal of 7 bases from V and 4 bases from J, the junction contained 9 bases not matched to a gene. This CDR3 spans 14 amino acids. The germline CDR1 and CDR2 sequences are SQVTM and ANQGSEA. The CDR3 DNA sequence: TGCAGCGCTGACCGGGACAGGGGCGGCACTGAAGCTTTCTTT. Protein product: CSADRDRGGTEAFF.

The chain is built from TRBV4-3 and TRBJ2-2; D possibly corresponds to TRBD1 (5 bases). Trimming pared 1 base from V and 0 bases from J, leaving 9 bases between. This CDR3 is built from 16 residues. CDR1 and CDR2 (germline): LGHNA, YSLEER. This CDR3 is CASSQATVANTGELFF. The CDR3 DNA is TGCGCCAGCAGCCAAGCGACAGTCGCGAACACCGGGGAGCTGTTTTTT.

The chain uses TRBV14 and TRBJ2-5, with 9 bases fitting TRBD2. Trimming cost V 5 bases and J 3 bases; bases outside gene matches: 4. The CDR3 runs to 14 residues. CDR1 SGHDN and CDR2 FVKESK come from the germline V gene. CDR3 protein: CASSLLAGEETQYF. CDR3 sequence (DNA): TGTGCCAGCAGCTTGTTAGCGGGAGAAGAGACCCAGTACTTC. The whole variable domain, remainder taken from reference TRBV14 and TRBJ2-5, is EAGVTQFPSHSVIEKGQTVTLRCDPISGHDNLYWYRRVMGKEIKFLLHFVKESKQDESGMPNNRFLAERTGGTYSTLKVQPAELEDSGVYFCASSLLAGEETQYFGPGTRLLVL.

This sequence joins TRBV6-5 and TRBJ2-7, with TRBD1 matching over 11 bases. Germline lookup yields CDR1 MNHEY and CDR2 SVGAGI. V shed 5 bases, J shed 6 bases, and the junction held 6 bases outside the gene matches. CDR3 size: 14 residues. CDR3 bases: TGTGCCAGCAGTACGGACAGGGGGCTTCGCGAGCAGTACTTC. Translation: CASSTDRGLREQYF.

This chain uses TRBV21-1 with TRBJ2-7; the table gives TRBD2 as D, unverified against the DNA. TRBV21-1 is classified as a pseudogene. The CDR3 totals 15 residues. As DNA, the CDR3 is TGTGCCAGCAGCAAATATGGTAGCGGGACCTACGAGCAGTACTTC. Translated: CASSKYGSGTYEQYF.

The V gene is TRBV5-4, the J gene TRBJ2-7; 9 nucleotides match TRBD1. The CDR3 has 16 residues. V was pared by 3 bases and J by 2 bases, with 9 bases of the junction left unmatched. Germline assignment: CDR1 SGHNT and CDR2 YYREEE (reference sequence). The CDR3 coding sequence is TGTGCCAGCAGCTATGGTACACAGGGGGCAACCTACGAGCAGTACTTC. It encodes CASSYGTQGATYEQYF.